This entry concerns a single T cell receptor (beta chain). The data are from a study of blood T cell repertoires in COVID-19. Study information: Collection of acute and convalescent COVID-19 samples took place in the United States, Italy and Spain. PBMCs, B-cell-depleted T cells, or T cells provided the cDNA or gDNA that made up the material.

Individuals drawn from approximately 22 US areas were roughly 18 to 100 years old. Libraries were prepared by immunoSEQ multiplex PCR; TCRdb keeps only in-frame clonotypes and omits some of them. The sample lists roughly 250,000 clones, about nine tenths occurring once. Input material: PBMCs or T cells enriched from blood (not recorded which). The sequence came from a man aged 50 to 60 who had been exposed to COVID-19.

This CDR3 is CASSSYISGDTEAFF. In nucleotides, the CDR3 is TGTGCCAGCAGTTCCTACATCTCAGGGGACACTGAAGCTTTCTTT. The chain couples TRBV27 to TRBJ1-1, with D perhaps matching TRBD1 (6 bases). From germline, CDR1 is MNHEY and CDR2 SMNVEV (reference sequence). Trimming took 4 bases from V and 3 from J, leaving 15 bases between them. This CDR3 is 15 amino acids long.